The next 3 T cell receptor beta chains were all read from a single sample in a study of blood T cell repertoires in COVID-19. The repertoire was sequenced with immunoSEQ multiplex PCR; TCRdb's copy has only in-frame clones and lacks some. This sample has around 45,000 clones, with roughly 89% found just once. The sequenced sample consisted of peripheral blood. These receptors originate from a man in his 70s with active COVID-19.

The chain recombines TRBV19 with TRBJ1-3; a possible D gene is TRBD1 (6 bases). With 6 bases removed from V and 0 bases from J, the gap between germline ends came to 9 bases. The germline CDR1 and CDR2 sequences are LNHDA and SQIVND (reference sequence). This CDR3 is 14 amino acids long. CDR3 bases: TGTGCCAGTAGACAGGGCCACTCTGGAAACACCATATATTTT. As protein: CASRQGHSGNTIYF.

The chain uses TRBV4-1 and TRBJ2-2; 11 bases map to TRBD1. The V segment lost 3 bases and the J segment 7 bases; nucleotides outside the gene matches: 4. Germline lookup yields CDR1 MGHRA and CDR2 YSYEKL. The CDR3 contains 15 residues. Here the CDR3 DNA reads TGCGCCAGCAGCCATCCGGGACAGGGGGTCGGGGAGCTGTTTTTT. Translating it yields CASSHPGQGVGELFF.

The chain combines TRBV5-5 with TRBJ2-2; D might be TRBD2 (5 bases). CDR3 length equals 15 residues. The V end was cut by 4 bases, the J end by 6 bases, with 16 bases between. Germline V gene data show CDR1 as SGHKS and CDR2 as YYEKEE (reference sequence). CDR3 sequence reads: CASSPAGNLAGELFF. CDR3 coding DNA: TGTGCCAGCAGCCCGGCCGGGAATCTGGCCGGGGAGCTGTTTTTT.